This T cell receptor (beta chain) stems from a study of T cell responses to AZD1222 COVID-19 vaccine. The CDR3 covers 15 residues. CDR1 is SQVTM and CDR2 is ANQGSEA in the germline V gene. V was pared by 1 base and J by 3 bases, with 13 bases between. Sequencing used immunoSEQ multiplex PCR; TCRdb keeps in-frame clones, though not all of them. The sample carries about 180,000 clones, around 88% recorded once. This clone was seen more than once but under ten times. The V gene is TRBV29-1, the J gene TRBJ2-1, with D hard to call. The material was peripheral blood, obtained 28 days after the second AZD1222 dose. The sequence was obtained from an adult who received the AZD1222 COVID-19 vaccine. The CDR3 spells CSVEVRSGLYNEQFF. The CDR3 coding sequence is TGCAGCGTTGAAGTGCGTTCTGGGCTCTACAATGAGCAGTTCTTC.